This entry lists 7 T cell receptor beta chains sequenced from one sample in a study of siplizumab effects on memory and regulatory T cells. This table comes from immunoSEQ multiplex PCR, and its TCRdb copy is limited to in-frame clones, with some not included. The table has about 100,000 clones, about 95% seen once. Sequenced material: non-Treg CD4+ T cells sorted from blood. These TCRs come from a human donor in good health.

This sequence joins TRBV6-5 and TRBJ2-7, with no clear D. V lost 6 bases, J lost 4 bases, and 7 bases lay in between. CDR3 length equals 11 residues. Germline assignment: CDR1 MNHEY and CDR2 SVGAGI. CDR3 in amino acids: CASRSTYEQYF. CDR3 sequence (DNA): TGTGCCAGCAGATCCACTTACGAGCAGTACTTC.

The V call is TRBV6-4, the J call TRBJ2-2, with 8 bases matching TRBD1. The length of the CDR3 is 14 residues. V shed 4 bases and J 6 bases; nucleotides not matched to a gene: 4. The germline V gene has CDR1 MRHNA and CDR2 SNTAGT. The CDR3 DNA reads TGTGCCAGCAGTGGAGACAGGGGAGCCGGGGAGCTGTTTTTT. The encoded protein is CASSGDRGAGELFF.

The rearrangement uses TRBV6-5 and TRBJ2-5; D uncertain. V dropped 6 bases and J dropped 4 bases, with 6 bases sitting between them. CDR1 is MNHEY, CDR2 SVGAGI, per germline. This CDR3 contains 11 residues. CDR3 in DNA: TGTGCCAGCAGAGAGGTAGAGACCCAGTACTTC. Protein product: CASREVETQYF.

The chain is built from TRBV7-6 and TRBJ2-7, with a tentative D call TRBD2 (5 bases). The CDR3 totals 13 residues. The germline V gene has CDR1 SGHVS and CDR2 FNYEAQ. Between the trimmed V and J ends, which lost 4 bases and 4 bases, there was a span of 11 bases. The CDR3 sequence is CASSSLAGYEQYF. The CDR3 DNA follows: TGTGCCAGCAGCTCGCTAGCAGGTTACGAGCAGTACTTC.

This clone was seen only a few times. The chain carries TRBV19 and TRBJ1-1; D is possibly TRBD1 (6 bases). The CDR3 spans 16 residues. V shed 8 bases and J shed 4 bases, with 23 bases lying between them. CDR1 is LNHDA, CDR2 SQIVND, per germline (reference sequence). The CDR3 nucleotides are TGTGCCAGTGGTAACCTGGGGGGGGCGCTTCCCACTGAAGCTTTCTTT. It is translated as CASGNLGGALPTEAFF. Using reference TRBV19 and TRBJ1-1 for the parts outside the CDR3, the full variable domain is DGGITQSPKYLFRKEGQNVTLSCEQNLNHDAMYWYRQDPGQGLRLIYYSQIVNDFQKGDIAEGYSVSREKKESFPLTVTSAQKNPTAFYLCASGNLGGALPTEAFFGQGTRLTVV.

V and J are TRBV5-1 and TRBJ2-3; tentatively, D is TRBD1 (5 bases). With 0 bases removed from V and 2 bases from J, the gap between germline ends came to 7 bases. CDR1 and CDR2 (germline): SGHRS, YFSETQ. CDR3 length: 14 residues. DNA for the CDR3: TGCGCCAGCAGCTTGGTCAGGGACACAGATACGCAGTATTTT. This sequence encodes CASSLVRDTDTQYF.

The chain combines TRBV5-1 with TRBJ2-1; possibly TRBD1 or TRBD2 for D (5 bases each). The CDR3 is made up of 14 amino acids. Germline lookup yields CDR1 SGHRS and CDR2 YFSETQ. V lost 4 bases, J lost 7 bases, and 15 bases lay in between. CDR3 protein: CASSPGTKANEQFF. The DNA for the CDR3 is TGCGCCAGCAGCCCCGGGACCAAAGCGAATGAGCAGTTCTTC.